The 29 T cell receptor beta chains below were found in one sample sequenced in a study of identical twins. TCRdb reprocessed the 5' RACE reads via MiXCR and lists one record per CDR3 protein. The sample holds hundreds of thousands of distinct CDR3 sequences, 15% to 20% seen once. The sample was also linked to a second study, of T cells expressing NK-cell markers.

Sequenced material: PBMCs. The receptors derive from a woman aged 18-29 years in good health.

J is TRBJ1-1 and V is TRBV5-5, with D unresolved. Germline CDR1 reads SGHKS; CDR2 reads YYEKEE (reference sequence). The CDR3 consists of 14 residues. Trimming took 0 bases from V and 4 from J, leaving 10 bases between them. The CDR3 region has the DNA TGTGCCAGCAGCTTGGGCGGACCGGGCACTGAAGCTTTCTTT. Amino acid sequence: CASSLGGPGTEAFF.

This chain uses TRBV20-1 with TRBJ1-2; D not resolved. V dropped 1 base and J dropped 2 bases, with 14 bases sitting between them. Germline CDR1 is DFQATT and CDR2 is SNEGSKA (reference sequence). There are 15 residues in the CDR3. The CDR3 coding sequence is TGCAGTGCTAGAGCCGAGGACCTCTGGAACTATGGCTACACCTTC. This gives the protein CSARAEDLWNYGYTF.

This clonotype has only a few counts. The rearrangement links TRBV5-1 to TRBJ2-2; perhaps TRBD1 as D (6 bases). Germline CDR1 reads SGHRS; CDR2 reads YFSETQ. The CDR3 contains 16 residues. The germline V and J ends were trimmed by 2 bases and 1 base, with 12 bases remaining between them. CDR3 sequence reads: CASSFTRRGNTGELFF. As DNA, the CDR3 is TGCGCCAGCAGCTTCACCCGCAGGGGGAACACCGGGGAGCTGTTTTTT.

This clonotype was detected only a few times. The rearrangement uses TRBV12-5 and TRBJ1-1; D gene unclear. Germline lookup yields CDR1 LGHNT and CDR2 FRNRAP. V was clipped by 2 bases and J by 1 base, with 5 bases between them. This CDR3 is built from 13 residues. The CDR3 is CASGLRENTEAFF. The CDR3 nucleotides are TGTGCTAGTGGTTTGCGGGAGAACACTGAAGCTTTCTTT.

Only a few counts were recorded for this clonotype. The chain couples TRBV27 to TRBJ2-2; D gene ambiguous. V was shortened by 6 bases and J by 4 bases, with 15 bases between the two germline ends. Germline V gene sequence: CDR1 MNHEY, CDR2 SMNVEV (reference sequence). CDR3 size: 15 residues. The CDR3 DNA reads as TGTGCCAGCAGGCCTGGGGATGCCCCCACCGGGGAGCTGTTTTTT. Its protein is CASRPGDAPTGELFF.

The V call is TRBV20-1, the J call TRBJ2-5; D uncertain. The V end was cut by 6 bases, the J end by 2 bases, with 13 bases between. The CDR3 consists of 13 residues. Germline V lookup: CDR1 DFQATT, CDR2 SNEGSKA (reference sequence). This CDR3 is CSASRFFQETQYF. As DNA, the CDR3 is TGCAGTGCCAGTCGTTTCTTTCAAGAGACCCAGTACTTC.

Only a few counts were recorded for this clonotype. The CDR3 region has the DNA TGTGCCAGCAGTGGACTAGCGGGACGCGAGCAGTACTTC. It codes for CASSGLAGREQYF. The rearrangement links TRBV6-1 to TRBJ2-7; TRBD2 matches 11 bases. The germline CDR1 and CDR2 sequences are MNHNS and SASEGT. The CDR3 contains 13 residues. V gave up 4 bases and J gave up 6 bases; unmatched junction bases: 2.

This sequence joins TRBV25-1 and TRBJ2-5, with TRBD1 identical over 8 bases. The CDR3 runs 13 residues. The germline V gene has CDR1 MGHDK and CDR2 SYGVNS. V lost 4 bases and J lost 7; bases outside the gene matches: 5. Here the CDR3 DNA reads TGTGCCAGCAGTGGTCAACAGGGGGGGACCCAGTACTTC. As protein: CASSGQQGGTQYF. Complete variable domain (other parts from reference TRBV25-1 and TRBJ2-5): EADIYQTPRYLVIGTGKKITLECSQTMGHDKMYWYQQDPGMELHLIHYSYGVNSTEKGDLSSESTVSRIRTEHFPLTLESARPSHTSQYLCASSGQQGGTQYFGPGTRLLVL.

This clonotype was detected only a few times. This chain joins TRBV7-2 and TRBJ2-1, with TRBD2 matching 9 bases. Trimming cost V 5 bases and J 0 bases; bases outside gene matches: 8. This CDR3 region has 17 residues. Germline V CDR1 and CDR2: SGHTA, FQGNSA. In nucleotides, the CDR3 is TGTGCCAGCAGCGGGGCGGCTAGCGGGACCTCCTACAATGAGCAGTTCTTC. The encoded protein is CASSGAASGTSYNEQFF.

The CDR3 DNA follows: TGTGCCAGCGCGTCAGAGTCCTATAATTCACCCCTCCACTTT. Residues: CASASESYNSPLHF. The chain has TRBV6-1 and TRBJ1-6; D is uncertain. V lost 8 bases and J 1 base, leaving 9 bases between the germline ends. CDR1 is MNHNS and CDR2 is SASEGT in the germline V gene. CDR3 length: 14 residues.

Only one count was recorded for this clonotype. The chain couples TRBV11-2 to TRBJ2-7; 9 bases align to TRBD1. Germline V gene data show CDR1 as SGHAT and CDR2 as FQNNGV. This CDR3 has 15 amino acids. V lost 5 bases and J lost 0; bases outside the gene matches: 5. The CDR3 DNA reads TGTGCCAGCAGCCTAGGGACAGGGTACTCCTACGAGCAGTACTTC. This encodes CASSLGTGYSYEQYF.

This clonotype was observed a few times. J is TRBJ2-3 and V is TRBV7-3; 13 bases are a match to TRBD2. J was trimmed by 8 bases and V by 6 bases; bases with no gene match: 8. There are 15 residues in the CDR3. From germline, CDR1 is SGHTA and CDR2 FQGTGA. This CDR3 reads CASSFGLAGAGTQYF. CDR3 DNA: TGTGCCAGCAGTTTTGGACTAGCGGGGGCGGGTACGCAGTATTTT.

This clonotype was recorded many times. An end of the junction differs from the germline gene, which may be a read error. This rearrangement joins TRBV5-1 to TRBJ2-1; 10 bases fit TRBD2. Looked up from germline, CDR1 is SGHRS and CDR2 is YFSETQ. CDR3 length: 15 residues. The chain's CDR3 is CASSLASGSYNEQFF. For the CDR3, the DNA is TGTGCCAGCAGCTTAGCTAGCGGGAGCTACAATGAGCAGTTCTTC.

This clonotype has only a few counts. The chain joins TRBV5-6 to TRBJ2-3; TRBD1 or TRBD2 may be the D gene (5 bases each). V was clipped by 0 bases and J by 5 bases, with 13 bases between them. The length of the CDR3 is 15 residues. Germline V gene sequence: CDR1 SGHDT, CDR2 YYEEEE. CDR3: CASSLEIGDVDTQYF. Here the CDR3 DNA reads TGTGCCAGCAGCTTGGAGATAGGGGACGTAGATACGCAGTATTTT.

The V call is TRBV12-3 or TRBV12-4, the J call TRBJ2-1; 7 nucleotides match TRBD1. V lost 4 bases, J lost 8 bases, and 11 bases stayed unmatched. The CDR3 length is 15 residues. CDR3 residues: CASSSDRLASDEQFF. The CDR3 DNA follows: TGTGCCAGCAGTTCGGACAGGCTAGCTTCGGATGAGCAGTTCTTC.

The gene calls are TRBV20-1 and TRBJ2-3; 9 bases line up with TRBD2. From germline, CDR1 is DFQATT and CDR2 SNEGSKA (reference sequence). Trimming at V came to 1 base and at J to 5 bases, leaving 7 bases not matched to a gene. There are 15 residues in the CDR3. In nucleotides, the CDR3 is TGCAGTGCTAGAGGGGTAGCGGGGGTTGGAGATACGCAGTATTTT. Encoded protein: CSARGVAGVGDTQYF.

The sample holds a few counts of this clonotype. The chain links TRBV24-1 to TRBJ2-7; D is undetermined. The CDR3 contains 15 residues. V dropped 1 base and J dropped 0 bases, with 9 bases sitting between them. Germline V gene lookup returns CDR1 KGHDR and CDR2 SFDVKD. The CDR3 spells CATSDFGPGSYEQYF. The CDR3 nucleotides read TGTGCCACCAGTGATTTCGGACCTGGCTCCTACGAGCAGTACTTC.

In DNA form, the CDR3 reads TGCAGTGCCAGACGTGGGTGGAGCGACACTGAAGCTTTCTTT. It encodes CSARRGWSDTEAFF. J is TRBJ1-1 and V is TRBV20-1; D remains unclear. This CDR3 comprises 14 residues. Germline CDR1 DFQATT, CDR2 SNEGSKA (reference sequence). The ends were cut back, 6 bases at V and 3 bases at J, with 17 bases in the middle.

V usage is TRBV5-1 and J usage is TRBJ2-7; the D gene is possibly TRBD1 (7 bases). CDR3 length: 14 amino acids. V was clipped by 3 bases and J by 2 bases, with 12 bases between them. CDR1 and CDR2 (germline): SGHRS, YFSETQ. CDR3 sequence: CASSWGDSAYEQYF. The CDR3 DNA reads as TGCGCCAGCAGCTGGGGGGACAGCGCCTACGAGCAGTACTTC.

This clonotype was detected only a few times. This chain connects TRBV9 to TRBJ2-1, with 13 nucleotides matching TRBD2. This CDR3 has 18 residues. In germline, CDR1 is SGDLS, CDR2 YYNGEE. Trimming removed 4 bases from V and 0 bases from J; junction bases left unmatched: 7. CDR3 DNA sequence: TGTGCCAGCAGCCCCCGACTAGCGGGGGGTCCCTCCTACAATGAGCAGTTCTTC. Translation: CASSPRLAGGPSYNEQFF.

The chain has TRBV5-1 and TRBJ1-2; TRBD1 is a possible D gene (6 bases). The CDR3 is made up of 15 amino acids. V shed 4 bases and J shed 4 bases, with 17 bases lying between them. Germline CDR1 reads SGHRS; CDR2 reads YFSETQ. This chain's CDR3 is CASSPSVGGAYGYTF. Written as DNA, the CDR3 is TGCGCCAGCAGCCCGTCGGTTGGGGGGGCCTATGGCTACACCTTC.

In this sample, this clonotype turned up a few times. The chain employs TRBV6-2 or TRBV6-3 and TRBJ2-3; 11 bases align to TRBD2. The CDR3 totals 15 residues. The V segment lost 6 bases and the J segment 3 bases; nucleotides outside the gene matches: 5. Per the germline V gene, CDR1 is MNHEY and CDR2 is SVGEGT. The CDR3 sequence: CASSRPSGRTDTQYF. CDR3 sequence (DNA): TGTGCCAGCAGCCGGCCTAGCGGGAGGACAGATACGCAGTATTTT.

The CDR3 DNA is TGTGCCAGCAGGCCCGAACGGGGGCCCTCGGGGGAGACCCAGTACTTC. Protein: CASRPERGPSGETQYF. This chain connects TRBV2 to TRBJ2-5; perhaps D is TRBD1 or TRBD2 (6 bases each). Per the germline V gene, CDR1 is SNHLY and CDR2 is FYNNEI. The V end lost 6 bases, the J end lost 5 bases, and 22 bases lay between the germline ends. The CDR3 contains 16 residues.

The chain is built from TRBV7-3 and TRBJ2-1; no clear D. Germline CDR1 SGHTA, CDR2 FQGTGA. Trimming took off 2 bases at V and 5 bases at J, with 7 bases between the two ends. The CDR3 contains 13 residues. CDR3 residues: CASSLGNHNEQFF. The CDR3 DNA follows: TGTGCCAGCAGCTTAGGTAACCACAATGAGCAGTTCTTC.

This clonotype showed up just a few times. The chain has TRBV27 and TRBJ2-6, with D possibly matching TRBD1 (6 bases). Trimming shortened V by 1 base and J by 4 bases, and 11 bases separated the two germline ends. Germline V gives CDR1 MNHEY, CDR2 SMNVEV (reference sequence). This CDR3 has 16 amino acids. CDR3 DNA sequence: TGTGCCAGCAGTTTATTTTCAGGGGCCGGGGCCAACGTCCTGACTTTC. It translates to CASSLFSGAGANVLTF. The complete variable domain, with remaining parts taken from reference TRBV27 and TRBJ2-6, reads EAQVTQNPRYLITVTGKKLTVTCSQNMNHEYMSWYRQDPGLGLRQIYYSMNVEVTDKGDVPEGYKVSRKEKRNFPLILESPSPNQTSLYFCASSLFSGAGANVLTFGAGSRLTVL.

This clonotype occurred many times. The chain links TRBV12-3 or TRBV12-4 to TRBJ2-5; possible D gene TRBD2, 5 bases. The CDR3 consists of 13 residues. The V and J ends lost 4 bases and 4 bases respectively, with 10 bases between them. CDR3 in amino acids: CASSSQGGETQYF. The CDR3 DNA reads as TGTGCCAGCAGTTCTCAAGGAGGAGAGACCCAGTACTTC.

The chain has TRBV12-3 or TRBV12-4 and TRBJ2-5; 9 nucleotides agree with TRBD1. This CDR3 comprises 15 residues. Trimming took 1 base from V and 7 from J; bases not matched to a gene: 7. This CDR3 is CASSLGTGVTGTQYF. As DNA, the CDR3 is TGTGCCAGCAGTTTAGGGACAGGGGTGACCGGGACCCAGTACTTC.

This clonotype was counted once. The CDR3 nucleotides read TGCGCCAGCAGCGGACGGGGACAGCTGATTAACTATGGCTACACCTTC. It yields the protein CASSGRGQLINYGYTF. V is TRBV10-2 and J is TRBJ1-2; 7 nucleotides align to TRBD1. Trimming cost V 6 bases and J 1 base; bases outside gene matches: 11. From germline, CDR1 is WSHSY and CDR2 SAAADI. The CDR3 loop spans 16 amino acids.

This clonotype occurred a few times. The V call is TRBV7-2, the J call TRBJ2-7, with D perhaps matching TRBD2 (6 bases). Germline CDR1 reads SGHTA; CDR2 reads FQGNSA. The V end lost 5 bases, the J end lost 0 bases, and 14 bases lay between the germline ends. The CDR3 extends over 15 amino acids. The CDR3 region is CASSPRGDSSYEQYF. The CDR3 region has the DNA TGTGCCAGCAGCCCACGAGGGGACTCCTCCTACGAGCAGTACTTC.